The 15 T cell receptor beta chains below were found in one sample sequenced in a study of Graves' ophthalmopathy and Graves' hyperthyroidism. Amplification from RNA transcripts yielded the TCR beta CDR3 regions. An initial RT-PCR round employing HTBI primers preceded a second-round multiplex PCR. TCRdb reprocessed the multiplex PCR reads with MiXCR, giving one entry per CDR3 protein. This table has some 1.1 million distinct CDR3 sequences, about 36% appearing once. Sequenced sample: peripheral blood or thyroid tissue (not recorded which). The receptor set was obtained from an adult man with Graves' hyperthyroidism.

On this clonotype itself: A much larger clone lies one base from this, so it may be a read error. The CDR3 reads CASSDEANTGELFF. CDR3 nucleotide sequence: TGTGCCAGCAGTGACGAGGCAAACACCGGGGAGCTGTTTTTT. V usage is TRBV6-4 and J usage is TRBJ2-2, with D uncertain. Germline lookup yields CDR1 MRHNA and CDR2 SNTAGT. Trimming left V 2 bases short and J 2 bases short, with 6 bases between. The CDR3 runs 14 residues.

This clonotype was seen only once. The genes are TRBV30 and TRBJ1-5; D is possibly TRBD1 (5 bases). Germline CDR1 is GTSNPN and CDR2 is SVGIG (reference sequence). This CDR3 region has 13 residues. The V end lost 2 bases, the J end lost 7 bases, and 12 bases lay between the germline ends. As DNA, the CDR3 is TGTGCCTGGAGTAGTCAGGGCGGGCAGCCCCAGCATTTT. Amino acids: CAWSSQGGQPQHF.

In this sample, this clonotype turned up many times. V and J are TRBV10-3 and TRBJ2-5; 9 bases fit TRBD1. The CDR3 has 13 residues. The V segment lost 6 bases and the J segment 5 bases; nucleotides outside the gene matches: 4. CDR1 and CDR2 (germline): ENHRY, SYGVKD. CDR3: CAISRQGVETQYF. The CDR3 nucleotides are TGTGCCATCAGCCGACAGGGGGTTGAGACCCAGTACTTC.

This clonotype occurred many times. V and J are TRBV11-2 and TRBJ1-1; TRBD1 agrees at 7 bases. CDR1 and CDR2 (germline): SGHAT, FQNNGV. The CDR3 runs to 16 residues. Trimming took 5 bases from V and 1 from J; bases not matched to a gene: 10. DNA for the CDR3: TGTGCCAGCAGCATATCGACAGGGTCTGGGAACACTGAAGCTTTCTTT. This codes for CASSISTGSGNTEAFF.

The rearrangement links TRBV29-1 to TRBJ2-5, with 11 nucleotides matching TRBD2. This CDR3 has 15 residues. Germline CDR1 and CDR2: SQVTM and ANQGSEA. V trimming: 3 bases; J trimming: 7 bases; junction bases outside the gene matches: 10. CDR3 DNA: TGCAGCGTTGATCCCCTAGCGGGAGGTGTGGGGACCCAGTACTTC. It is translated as CSVDPLAGGVGTQYF.

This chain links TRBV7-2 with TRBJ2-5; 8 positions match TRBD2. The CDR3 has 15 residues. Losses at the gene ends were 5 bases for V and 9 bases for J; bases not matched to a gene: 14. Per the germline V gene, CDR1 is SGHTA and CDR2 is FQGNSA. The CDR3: CASSRSDGRDEAQYF. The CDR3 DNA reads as TGTGCCAGCAGCAGAAGCGACGGGAGGGATGAGGCCCAGTACTTC.

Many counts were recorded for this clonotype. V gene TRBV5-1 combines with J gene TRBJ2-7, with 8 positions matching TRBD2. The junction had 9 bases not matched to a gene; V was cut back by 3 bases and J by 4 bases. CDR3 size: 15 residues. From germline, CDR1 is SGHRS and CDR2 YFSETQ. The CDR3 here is CASSWSSGSGYEQYF. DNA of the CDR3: TGCGCCAGCAGCTGGTCAAGCGGGAGCGGGTACGAGCAGTACTTC.

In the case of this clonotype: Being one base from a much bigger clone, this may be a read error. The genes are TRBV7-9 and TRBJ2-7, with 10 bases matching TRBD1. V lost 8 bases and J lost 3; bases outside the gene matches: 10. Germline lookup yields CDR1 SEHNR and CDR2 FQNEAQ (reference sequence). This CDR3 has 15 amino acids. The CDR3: CASGSSGTGVYEQYF. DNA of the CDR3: TGTGCCAGCGGCTCGTCCGGGACAGGGGTCTACGAGCAGTACTTC.

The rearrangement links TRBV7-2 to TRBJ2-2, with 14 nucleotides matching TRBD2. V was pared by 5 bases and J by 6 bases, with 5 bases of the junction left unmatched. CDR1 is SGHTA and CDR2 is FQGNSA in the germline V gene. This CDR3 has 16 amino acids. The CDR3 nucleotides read TGTGCCAGCAGCATAAGACTAGCGGGGGGGCCCGGGGAGCTGTTTTTT. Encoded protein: CASSIRLAGGPGELFF.

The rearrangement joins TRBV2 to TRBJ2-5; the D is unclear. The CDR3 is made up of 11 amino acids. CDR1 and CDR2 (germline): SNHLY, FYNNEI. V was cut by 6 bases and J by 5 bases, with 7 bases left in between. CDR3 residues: CASRGDETQYF. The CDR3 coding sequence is TGTGCCAGCAGGGGCGATGAGACCCAGTACTTC.

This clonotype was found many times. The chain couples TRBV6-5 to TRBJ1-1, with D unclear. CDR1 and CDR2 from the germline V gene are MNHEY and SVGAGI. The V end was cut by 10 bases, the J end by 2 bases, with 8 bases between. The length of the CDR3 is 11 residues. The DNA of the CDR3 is TGTGCCAATGCGATTAACACTGAAGCTTTCTTT. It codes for CANAINTEAFF.

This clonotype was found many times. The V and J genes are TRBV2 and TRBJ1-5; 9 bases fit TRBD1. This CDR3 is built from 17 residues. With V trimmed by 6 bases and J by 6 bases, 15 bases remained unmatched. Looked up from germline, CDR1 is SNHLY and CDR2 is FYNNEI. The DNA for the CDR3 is TGTGCCAGCAGGCCTTCTACAGGGGGCGGCTTCGTTCAGCCCCAGCATTTT. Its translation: CASRPSTGGGFVQPQHF.

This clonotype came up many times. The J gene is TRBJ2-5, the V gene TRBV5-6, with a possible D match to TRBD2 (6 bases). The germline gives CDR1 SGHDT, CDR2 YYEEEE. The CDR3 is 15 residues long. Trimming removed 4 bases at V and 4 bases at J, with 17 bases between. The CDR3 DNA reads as TGTGCCAGCAGCAGAGCTACGGGGGTAGGAGAGACCCAGTACTTC. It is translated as CASSRATGVGETQYF.

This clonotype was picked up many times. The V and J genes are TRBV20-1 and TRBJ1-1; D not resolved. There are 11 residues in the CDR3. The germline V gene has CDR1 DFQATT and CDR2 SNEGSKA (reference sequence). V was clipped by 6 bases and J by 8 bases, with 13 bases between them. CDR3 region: CSASKSLEAFF. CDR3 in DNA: TGCAGTGCATCAAAGTCCTTGGAAGCTTTCTTT.

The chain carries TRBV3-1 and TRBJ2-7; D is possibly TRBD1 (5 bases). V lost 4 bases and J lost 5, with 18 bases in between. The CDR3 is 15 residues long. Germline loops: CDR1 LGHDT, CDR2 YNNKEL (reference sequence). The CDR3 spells CASSPPGKINDEQYF. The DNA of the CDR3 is TGTGCCAGCAGCCCGCCAGGGAAAATCAACGACGAGCAGTACTTC.